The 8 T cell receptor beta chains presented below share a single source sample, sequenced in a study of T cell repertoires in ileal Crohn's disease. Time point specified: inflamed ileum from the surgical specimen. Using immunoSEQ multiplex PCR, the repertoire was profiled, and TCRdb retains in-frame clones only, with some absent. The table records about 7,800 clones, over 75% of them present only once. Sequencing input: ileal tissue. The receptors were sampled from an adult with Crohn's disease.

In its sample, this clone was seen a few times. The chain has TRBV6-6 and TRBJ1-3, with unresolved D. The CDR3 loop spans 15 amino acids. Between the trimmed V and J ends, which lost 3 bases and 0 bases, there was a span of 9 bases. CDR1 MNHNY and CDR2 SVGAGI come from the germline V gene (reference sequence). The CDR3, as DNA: TGTGCCAGCAGTTATGAGACTAGCTCTGGAAACACCATATATTTT. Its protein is CASSYETSSGNTIYF.

CDR3 sequence (DNA): TGTGCCAGCAGTTTAGATGGAAGCTACAATGAGCAGTTCTTC. It yields the protein CASSLDGSYNEQFF. The J gene is TRBJ2-1, the V gene TRBV28, with no clear D. The germline V and J ends were trimmed by 2 bases and 3 bases, with 8 bases remaining between them. This CDR3 has 14 amino acids. CDR1 is MDHEN and CDR2 is SYDVKM in the germline V gene.

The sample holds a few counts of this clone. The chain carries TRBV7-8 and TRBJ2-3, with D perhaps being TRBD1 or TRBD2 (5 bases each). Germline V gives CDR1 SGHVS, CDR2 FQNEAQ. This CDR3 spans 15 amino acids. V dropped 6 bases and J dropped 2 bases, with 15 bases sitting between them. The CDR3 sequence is CASRNPGPPTDTQYF. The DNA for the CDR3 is TGTGCCAGCAGAAATCCGGGACCACCCACAGATACGCAGTATTTT. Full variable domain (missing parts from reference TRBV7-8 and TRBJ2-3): GAGVSQSPRYKVAKRGQDVALRCDPISGHVSLFWYQQALGQGPEFLTYFQNEAQLDKSGLPSDRFFAERPEGSVSTLKIQRTQQEDSAVYLCASRNPGPPTDTQYFGPGTRLTVL.

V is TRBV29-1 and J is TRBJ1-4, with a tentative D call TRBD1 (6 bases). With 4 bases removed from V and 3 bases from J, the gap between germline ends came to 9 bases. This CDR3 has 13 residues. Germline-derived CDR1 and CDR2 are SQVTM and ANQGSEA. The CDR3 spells CSVAGAANEKLFF. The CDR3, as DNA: TGCAGCGTTGCGGGGGCGGCTAATGAAAAACTGTTTTTT.

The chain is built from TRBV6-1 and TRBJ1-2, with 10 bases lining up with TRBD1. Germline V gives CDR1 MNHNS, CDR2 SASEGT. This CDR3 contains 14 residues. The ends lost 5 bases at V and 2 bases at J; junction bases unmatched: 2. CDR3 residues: CASSPTGGNYGYTF. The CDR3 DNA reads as TGTGCCAGCAGTCCGACAGGGGGCAACTATGGCTACACCTTC.

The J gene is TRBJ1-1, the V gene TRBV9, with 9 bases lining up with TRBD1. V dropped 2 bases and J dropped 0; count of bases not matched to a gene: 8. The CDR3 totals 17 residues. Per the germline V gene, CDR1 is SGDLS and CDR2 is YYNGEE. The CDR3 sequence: CASSVGPGQGVNTEAFF. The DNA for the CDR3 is TGTGCCAGCAGCGTTGGCCCGGGACAGGGCGTGAACACTGAAGCTTTCTTT.

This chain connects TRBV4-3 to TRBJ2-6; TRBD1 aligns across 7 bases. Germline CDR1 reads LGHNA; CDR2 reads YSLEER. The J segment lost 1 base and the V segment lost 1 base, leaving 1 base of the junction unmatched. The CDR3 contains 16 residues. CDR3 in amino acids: CASSQVQGSGANVLTF. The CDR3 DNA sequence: TGCGCCAGCAGCCAAGTACAGGGGTCTGGGGCCAACGTCCTGACTTTC.

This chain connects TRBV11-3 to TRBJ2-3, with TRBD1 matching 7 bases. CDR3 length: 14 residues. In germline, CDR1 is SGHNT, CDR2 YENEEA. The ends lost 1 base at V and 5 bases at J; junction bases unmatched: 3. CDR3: CASSLGQGGDTQYF. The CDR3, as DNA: TGTGCCAGCAGCTTAGGACAGGGTGGAGATACGCAGTATTTT.